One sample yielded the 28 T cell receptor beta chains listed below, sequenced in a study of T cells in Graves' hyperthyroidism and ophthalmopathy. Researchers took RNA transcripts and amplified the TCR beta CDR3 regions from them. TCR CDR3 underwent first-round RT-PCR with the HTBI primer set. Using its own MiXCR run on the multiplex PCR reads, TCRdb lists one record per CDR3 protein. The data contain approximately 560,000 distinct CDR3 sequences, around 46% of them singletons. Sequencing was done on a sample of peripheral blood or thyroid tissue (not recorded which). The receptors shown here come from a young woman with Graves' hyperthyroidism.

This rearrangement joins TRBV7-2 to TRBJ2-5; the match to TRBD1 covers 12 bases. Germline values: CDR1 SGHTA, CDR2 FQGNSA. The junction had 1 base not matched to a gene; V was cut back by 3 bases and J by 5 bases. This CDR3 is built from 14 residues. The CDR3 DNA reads TGTGCCAGCAGCTTGGGACAGGGGGCTGAGACCCAGTACTTC. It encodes CASSLGQGAETQYF.

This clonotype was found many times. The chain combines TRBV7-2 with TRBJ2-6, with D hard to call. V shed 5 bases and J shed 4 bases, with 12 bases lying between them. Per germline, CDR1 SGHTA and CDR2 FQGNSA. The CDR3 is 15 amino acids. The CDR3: CASSPLGSGANVLTF. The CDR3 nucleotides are TGTGCCAGCAGCCCTCTTGGATCGGGGGCCAACGTCCTGACTTTC. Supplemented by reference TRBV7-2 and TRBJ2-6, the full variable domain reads GAGVSQSPSNKVTEKGKDVELRCDPISGHTALYWYRQSLGQGLEFLIYFQGNSAPDKSGLPSDRFSAERTGGSVSTLTIQRTQQEDSAVYLCASSPLGSGANVLTFGAGSRLTVL.

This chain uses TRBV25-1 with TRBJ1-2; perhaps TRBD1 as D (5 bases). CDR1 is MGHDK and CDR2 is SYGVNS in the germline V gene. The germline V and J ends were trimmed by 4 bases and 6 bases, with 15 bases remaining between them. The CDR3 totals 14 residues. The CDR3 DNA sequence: TGTGCCAGCAGTGCCGGAGGGGTCGAGGATGGCTACACCTTC. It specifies CASSAGGVEDGYTF.

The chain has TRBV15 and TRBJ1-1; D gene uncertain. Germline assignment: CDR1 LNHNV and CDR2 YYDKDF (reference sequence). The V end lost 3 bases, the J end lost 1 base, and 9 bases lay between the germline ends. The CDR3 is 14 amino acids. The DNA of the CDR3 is TGTGCCACCAGCAGCCAAGAGAGGAACACTGAAGCTTTCTTT. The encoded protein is CATSSQERNTEAFF.

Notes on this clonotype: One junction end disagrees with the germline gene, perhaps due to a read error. The DNA of the CDR3 is TGCAGTGCTAGAGATCCCAGGGGCGACTATGGCCACACCTTC. Protein: CSARDPRGDYGHTF. The chain is built from TRBV20-1 and TRBJ1-2; D may be TRBD1 (6 bases). The CDR3 has 14 amino acids. Germline CDR1 reads DFQATT; CDR2 reads SNEGSKA (reference sequence).

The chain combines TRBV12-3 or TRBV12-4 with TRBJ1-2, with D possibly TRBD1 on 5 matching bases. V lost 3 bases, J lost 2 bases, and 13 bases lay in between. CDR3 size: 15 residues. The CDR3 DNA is TGTGCCAGCAGTTTGACAGCCGCCATAAACTATGGCTACACCTTC. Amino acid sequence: CASSLTAAINYGYTF.

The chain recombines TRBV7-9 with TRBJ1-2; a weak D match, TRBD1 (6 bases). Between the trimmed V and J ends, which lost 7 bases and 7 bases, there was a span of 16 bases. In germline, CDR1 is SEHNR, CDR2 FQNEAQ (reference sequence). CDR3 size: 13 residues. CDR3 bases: TGTGCCAGCACGGAACAGGGAAGTGGTGGCTACACCTTC. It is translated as CASTEQGSGGYTF.

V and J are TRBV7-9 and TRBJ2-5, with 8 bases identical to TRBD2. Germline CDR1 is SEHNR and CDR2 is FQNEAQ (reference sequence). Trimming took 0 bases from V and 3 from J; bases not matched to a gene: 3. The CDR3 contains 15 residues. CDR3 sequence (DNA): TGTGCCAGCAGCTTAGCAGCGGGAGTGGAAGAGACCCAGTACTTC. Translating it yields CASSLAAGVEETQYF. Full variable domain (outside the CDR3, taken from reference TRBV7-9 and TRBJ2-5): DTGVSQNPRHKITKRGQNVTFRCDPISEHNRLYWYRQTLGQGPEFLTYFQNEAQLEKSRLLSDRFSAERPKGSFSTLEIQRTEQGDSAMYLCASSLAAGVEETQYFGPGTRLLVL.

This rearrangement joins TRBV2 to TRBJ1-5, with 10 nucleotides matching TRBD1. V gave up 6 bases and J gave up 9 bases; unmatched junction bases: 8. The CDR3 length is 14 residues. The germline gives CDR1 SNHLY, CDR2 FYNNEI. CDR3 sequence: CASRPGQGPGPQHF. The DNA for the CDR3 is TGTGCCAGCAGACCGGGACAGGGGCCAGGGCCCCAGCATTTT.

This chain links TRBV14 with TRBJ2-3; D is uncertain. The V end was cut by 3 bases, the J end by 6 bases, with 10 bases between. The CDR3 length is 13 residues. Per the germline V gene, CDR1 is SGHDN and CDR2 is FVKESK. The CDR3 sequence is CASSQSAADTQYF. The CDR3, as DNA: TGTGCCAGCAGCCAGTCCGCGGCGGATACGCAGTATTTT.

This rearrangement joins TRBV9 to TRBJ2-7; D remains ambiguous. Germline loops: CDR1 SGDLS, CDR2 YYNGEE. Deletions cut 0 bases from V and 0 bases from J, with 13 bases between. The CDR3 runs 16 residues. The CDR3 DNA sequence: TGTGCCAGCAGCGTAGCTGGTGCGCCTAGCTCCTACGAGCAGTACTTC. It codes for CASSVAGAPSSYEQYF.

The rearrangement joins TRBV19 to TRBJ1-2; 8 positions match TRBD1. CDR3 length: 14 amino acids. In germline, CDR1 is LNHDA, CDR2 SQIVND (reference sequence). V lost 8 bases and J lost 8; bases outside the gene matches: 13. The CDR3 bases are TGTGCCAGTCGTGAGGTCAGGGGGCTAGCGGGCTACACCTTC. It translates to CASREVRGLAGYTF.

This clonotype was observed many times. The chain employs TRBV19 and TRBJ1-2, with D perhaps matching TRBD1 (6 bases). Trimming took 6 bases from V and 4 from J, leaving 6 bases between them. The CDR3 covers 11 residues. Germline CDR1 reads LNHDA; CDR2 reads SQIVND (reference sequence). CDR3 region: CASRQGYGYTF. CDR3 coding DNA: TGTGCCAGTAGACAGGGCTATGGCTACACCTTC. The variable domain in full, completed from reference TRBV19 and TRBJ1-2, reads DGGITQSPKYLFRKEGQNVTLSCEQNLNHDAMYWYRQDPGQGLRLIYYSQIVNDFQKGDIAEGYSVSREKKESFPLTVTSAQKNPTAFYLCASRQGYGYTFGSGTRLTVV.

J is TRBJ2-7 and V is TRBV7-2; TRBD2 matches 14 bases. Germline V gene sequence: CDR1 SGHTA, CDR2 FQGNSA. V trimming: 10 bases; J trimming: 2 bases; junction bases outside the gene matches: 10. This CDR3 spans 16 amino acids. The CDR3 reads CATSGTSGSEAYEQYF. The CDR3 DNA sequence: TGTGCCACATCCGGGACTAGCGGGAGTGAGGCCTACGAGCAGTACTTC.

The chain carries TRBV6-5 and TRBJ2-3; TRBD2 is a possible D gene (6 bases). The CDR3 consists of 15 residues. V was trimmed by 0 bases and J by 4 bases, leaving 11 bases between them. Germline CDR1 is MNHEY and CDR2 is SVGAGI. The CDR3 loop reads CASSYSGLAPDTQYF. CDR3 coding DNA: TGTGCCAGCAGTTACTCTGGTCTAGCGCCAGATACGCAGTATTTT.

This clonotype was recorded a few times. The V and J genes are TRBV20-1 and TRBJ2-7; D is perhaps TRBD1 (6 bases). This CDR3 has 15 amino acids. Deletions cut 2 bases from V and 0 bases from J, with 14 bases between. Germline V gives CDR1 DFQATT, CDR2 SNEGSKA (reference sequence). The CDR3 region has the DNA TGCAGTGCTAGATCTGGACAGAAAACCTCCTACGAGCAGTACTTC. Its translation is CSARSGQKTSYEQYF.

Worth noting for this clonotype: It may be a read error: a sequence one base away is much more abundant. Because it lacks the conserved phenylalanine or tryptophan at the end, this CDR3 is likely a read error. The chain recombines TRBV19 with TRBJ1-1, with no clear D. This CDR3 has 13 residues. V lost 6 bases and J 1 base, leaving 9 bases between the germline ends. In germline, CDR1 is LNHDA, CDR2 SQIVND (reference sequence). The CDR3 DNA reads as TGTGCCAGTAGAGGCGTGGGGAACACTGAAGCTTTCCTT. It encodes CASRGVGNTEAFL.

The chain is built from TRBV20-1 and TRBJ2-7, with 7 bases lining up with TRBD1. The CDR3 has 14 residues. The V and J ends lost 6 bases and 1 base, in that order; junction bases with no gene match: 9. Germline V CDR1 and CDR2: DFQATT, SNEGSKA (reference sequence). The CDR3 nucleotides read TGCAGTGCCAGATTGGGACAGCCATCCTACGAGCAGTACTTC. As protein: CSARLGQPSYEQYF.

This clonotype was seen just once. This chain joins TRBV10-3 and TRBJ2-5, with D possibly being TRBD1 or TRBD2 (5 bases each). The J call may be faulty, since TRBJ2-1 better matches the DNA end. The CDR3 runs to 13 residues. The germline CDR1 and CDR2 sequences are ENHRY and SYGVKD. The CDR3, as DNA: TGTGCCATCAGTGAGGAGGGGTACAATGAGCAGTTCTTC. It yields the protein CAISEEGYNEQFF.

In DNA, the CDR3 is TGTGCCACGGGAGAGGGTACTGGGGCCAACGTCCTGACTTTC. Residues: CATGEGTGANVLTF. The chain links TRBV24-1 to TRBJ2-6; D might be TRBD2 (5 bases). The CDR3 is 14 residues long. Trimming removed 10 bases at V and 2 bases at J, with 11 bases between. Germline CDR1 KGHDR, CDR2 SFDVKD.

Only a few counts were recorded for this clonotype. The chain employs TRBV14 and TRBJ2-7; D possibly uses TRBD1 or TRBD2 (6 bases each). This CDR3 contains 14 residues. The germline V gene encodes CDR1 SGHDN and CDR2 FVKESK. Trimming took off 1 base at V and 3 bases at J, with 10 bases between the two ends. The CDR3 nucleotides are TGTGCCAGCAGCCAAGGGGGGGCCGGCTACGAGCAGTACTTC. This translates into CASSQGGAGYEQYF. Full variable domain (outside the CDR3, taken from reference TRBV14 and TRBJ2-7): EAGVTQFPSHSVIEKGQTVTLRCDPISGHDNLYWYRRVMGKEIKFLLHFVKESKQDESGMPNNRFLAERTGGTYSTLKVQPAELEDSGVYFCASSQGGAGYEQYFGPGTRLTVT.

CDR3 sequence reads: CAISGAQQGAVDGYTF. The CDR3 region has the DNA TGTGCCATCAGTGGTGCACAACAGGGGGCCGTTGATGGCTACACCTTC. V gene TRBV10-3 combines with J gene TRBJ1-2; 9 nucleotides agree with TRBD1. The V and J ends lost 4 bases and 6 bases, in that order; junction bases with no gene match: 12. The CDR3 spans 16 residues. Germline CDR1 ENHRY, CDR2 SYGVKD.

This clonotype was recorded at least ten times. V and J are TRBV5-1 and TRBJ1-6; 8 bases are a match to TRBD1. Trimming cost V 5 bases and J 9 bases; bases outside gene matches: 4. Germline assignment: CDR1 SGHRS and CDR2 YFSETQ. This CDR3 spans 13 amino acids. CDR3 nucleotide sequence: TGCGCCAGCAGGTGGCAGGGGGCTTCACCCCTCCACTTT. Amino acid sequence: CASRWQGASPLHF.

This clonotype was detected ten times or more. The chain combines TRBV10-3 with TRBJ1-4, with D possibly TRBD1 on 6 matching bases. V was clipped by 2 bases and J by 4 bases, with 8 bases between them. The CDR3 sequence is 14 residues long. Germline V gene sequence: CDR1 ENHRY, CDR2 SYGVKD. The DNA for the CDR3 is TGTGCCATCAGTGAGGGACAGCTTAATGAAAAACTGTTTTTT. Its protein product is CAISEGQLNEKLFF.

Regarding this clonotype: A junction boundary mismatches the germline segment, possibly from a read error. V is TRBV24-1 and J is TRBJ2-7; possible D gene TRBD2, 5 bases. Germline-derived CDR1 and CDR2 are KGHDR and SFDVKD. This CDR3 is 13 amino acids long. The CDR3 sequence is CASSLPGLSLEYF. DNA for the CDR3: TGTGCCAGCAGTTTACCAGGACTTTCTCTCGAGTACTTC.

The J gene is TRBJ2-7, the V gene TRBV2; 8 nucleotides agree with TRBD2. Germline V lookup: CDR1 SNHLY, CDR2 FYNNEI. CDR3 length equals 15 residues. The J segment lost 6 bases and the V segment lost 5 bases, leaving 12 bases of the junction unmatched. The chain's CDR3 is CASSYSSSGYGEQYF. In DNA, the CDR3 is TGTGCCAGCAGTTACTCGTCTAGCGGGTATGGCGAGCAGTACTTC.

DNA of the CDR3: TGTGCCAGCAGTGCCCGGGACAGGGGGCAGGGCGGCTACACCTTC. As protein: CASSARDRGQGGYTF. The chain recombines TRBV25-1 with TRBJ1-2, with 12 bases that match TRBD1. With 4 bases clipped from V and 8 bases from J, the junction kept 8 bases outside the gene matches. This CDR3 has 15 amino acids. Germline V gives CDR1 MGHDK, CDR2 SYGVNS.

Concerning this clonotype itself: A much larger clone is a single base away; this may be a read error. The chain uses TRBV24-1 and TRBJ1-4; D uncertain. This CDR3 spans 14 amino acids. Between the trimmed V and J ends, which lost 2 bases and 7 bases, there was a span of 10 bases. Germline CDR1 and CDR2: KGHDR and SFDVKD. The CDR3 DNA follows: TGTGCCACCAGTGATTCCCGAACGGGTGAAAAACTGTTTTTT. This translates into CATSDSRTGEKLFF.